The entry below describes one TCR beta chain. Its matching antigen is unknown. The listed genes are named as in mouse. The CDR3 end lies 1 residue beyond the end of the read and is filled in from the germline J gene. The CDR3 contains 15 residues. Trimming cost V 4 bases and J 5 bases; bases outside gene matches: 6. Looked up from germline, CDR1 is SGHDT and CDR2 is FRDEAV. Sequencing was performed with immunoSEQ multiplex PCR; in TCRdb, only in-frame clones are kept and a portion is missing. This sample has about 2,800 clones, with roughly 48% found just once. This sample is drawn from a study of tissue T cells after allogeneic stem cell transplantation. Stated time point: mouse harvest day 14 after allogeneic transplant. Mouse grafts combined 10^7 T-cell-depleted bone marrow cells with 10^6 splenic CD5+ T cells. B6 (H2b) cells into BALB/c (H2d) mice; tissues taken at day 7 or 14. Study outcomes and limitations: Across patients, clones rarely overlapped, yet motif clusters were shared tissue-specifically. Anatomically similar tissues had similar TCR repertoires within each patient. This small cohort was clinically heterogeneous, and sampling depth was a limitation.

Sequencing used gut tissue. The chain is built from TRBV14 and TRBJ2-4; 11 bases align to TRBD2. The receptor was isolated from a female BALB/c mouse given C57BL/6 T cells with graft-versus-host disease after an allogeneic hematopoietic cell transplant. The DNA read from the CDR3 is TGTGCCAGCAGTCTCGGACTGGGGGGAGGAAACACCTTGTAC. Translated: CASSLGLGGGNTLY. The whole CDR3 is CASSLGLGGGNTLYF.